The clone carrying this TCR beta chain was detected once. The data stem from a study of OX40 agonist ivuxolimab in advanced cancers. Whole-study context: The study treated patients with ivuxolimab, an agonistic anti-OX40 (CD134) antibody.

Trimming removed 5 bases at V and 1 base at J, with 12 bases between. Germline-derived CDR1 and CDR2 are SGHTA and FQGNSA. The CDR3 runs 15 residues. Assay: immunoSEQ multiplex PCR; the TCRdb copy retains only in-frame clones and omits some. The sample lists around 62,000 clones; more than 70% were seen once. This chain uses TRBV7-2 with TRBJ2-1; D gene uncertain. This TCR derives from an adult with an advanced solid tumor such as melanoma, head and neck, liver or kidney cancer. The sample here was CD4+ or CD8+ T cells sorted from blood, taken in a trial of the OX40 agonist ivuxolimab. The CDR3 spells CASSGKGVSYNEQFF. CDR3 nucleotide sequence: TGTGCCAGCAGCGGAAAAGGAGTATCCTACAATGAGCAGTTCTTC.